The T cell receptor beta chain under discussion was sequenced for a study of naive and memory T cell subsets. Four PCR rounds used nested alpha and beta constant region primers plus the SP2 primer. TCRdb ran MiXCR on the UMI-ligation and nested PCR reads and lists one entry per CDR3 protein. The repertoire includes over 20,000 distinct CDR3 sequences, 5.2% of them detected once, and 7.4% sits in the top ten. Per the germline V gene, CDR1 is SGHDN and CDR2 is FVKESK. Deletions cut 0 bases from V and 6 bases from J, with 5 bases between. The CDR3 has 13 residues. The library had UMIs added by 3' ligation of an oligonucleotide to TCR cDNA. RNA was extracted from 2 to 2.5 ml of whole blood of healthy adults. Many counts were recorded for this clonotype.

The TCR comes from an adult in good health. Input material: blood. The rearrangement joins TRBV14 to TRBJ1-4; unclear D gene. CDR3 sequence reads: CASSQEGDEKLFF. Written as DNA, the CDR3 is TGTGCCAGCAGCCAAGAAGGCGATGAAAAACTGTTTTTT.